A selection of T cell receptor beta chains follows, all from one sample in a study of blood T cell repertoires in COVID-19. Libraries were prepared by immunoSEQ multiplex PCR; TCRdb keeps only in-frame clonotypes and omits some of them. The table includes about 160,000 clones, 82% detected once. Material: peripheral blood. The receptors come from a woman aged 40 to 49 with COVID-19, enrolled during active disease. The CDR3 runs from the conserved cysteine through the conserved F or W. Fields, in order: CDR3 length, J gene, clone size, V gene, D gene, CDR3 DNA, CDR3 protein. The D gene is left open where the match is weak. Not all rows give a size; the values are once, few, many and, for expanded clones, a class.

12	TRBJ2-5	-	TRBV5-1	-	TGCGCCAGCAGCGACGAGGGGGTGACCCAGTACTTC	CASSDEGVTQYF
15	TRBJ1-5	-	TRBV6-6	-	TGTGCCAGCAGAAACGACGGTAGCCCCGATCAGCCCCAGCATTTT	CASRNDGSPDQPQHF
15	TRBJ2-3	once	TRBV4-1	-	TGCGCCAGCAGCCAAGGTGACCGGGTCACAGATACGCAGTATTTT	CASSQGDRVTDTQYF
17	TRBJ1-1	few	TRBV7-2	-	TGTGCCAGCAGCTTAGGTCGCCGGGGGAGGATGAACACTGAAGCTTTCTTT	CASSLGRRGRMNTEAFF
13	TRBJ1-3	-	TRBV7-2	-	TGTGCCAGCGCGTCGAGCTCTGGAAACACCATATATTTT	CASASSSGNTIYF
14	TRBJ2-1	-	TRBV5-5	-	TGTGCCAGCGGGGAGATATTGACCTACAATGAGCAGTTCTTC	CASGEILTYNEQFF
13	TRBJ2-2	-	TRBV9	-	TGTGCCAGCAGCGTAGCTCCTACCGGGGAGCTGTTTTTT	CASSVAPTGELFF
16	TRBJ2-5	-	TRBV5-8	TRBD2	TGTGCCAGCAGCTTGGAGGGGTTAGCGGGGCTGGAGACCCAGTACTTC	CASSLEGLAGLETQYF
17	TRBJ2-5	once	TRBV2	TRBD2	TGTGCCAGCAGTGAAGCGAAGGGGAGGGGACCCCAAGAGACCCAGTACTTC	CASSEAKGRGPQETQYF
13	TRBJ2-1	few	TRBV19	-	TGTGCCAGTAGCCTGACTAGTTACAATGAGCAGTTCTTC	CASSLTSYNEQFF
14	TRBJ2-3	-	TRBV5-1	-	TGCGCCAGCAGCCAAAAAGGGGCTCGGGATACGCAGTATTTT	CASSQKGARDTQYF
13	TRBJ2-3	-	TRBV11-2	-	TGTGCCAGCAGCGCCGGGACTACAGATACGCAGTATTTT	CASSAGTTDTQYF
14	TRBJ2-3	few	TRBV30	TRBD2	TGTGCCTGGAGTATAGCGGGAGGCACAGATACGCAGTATTTT	CAWSIAGGTDTQYF
15	TRBJ2-1	-	TRBV5-6	-	TGTGCCAGCAGCCGCGGGTTTAGCTCCTACAATGAGCAGTTCTTC	CASSRGFSSYNEQFF
14	TRBJ2-7	-	TRBV28	TRBD1	TGTGCCAGCAGTTCACGGGACAGGATCTACGAGCAGTACTTC	CASSSRDRIYEQYF
12	TRBJ1-2	-	TRBV12-3/TRBV12-4	-	TGTGCCAGCAGTTTACGGGGGGATGGCTACACCTTC	CASSLRGDGYTF
13	TRBJ1-2	-	TRBV3-1/TRBV3-2	-	TGTGCCAGCAGCCAAGCCCGACTGGGTGGCTACACCTTC	CASSQARLGGYTF
15	TRBJ2-1	-	TRBV19	TRBD1	TGTGCCAGTAGTCCCCGGACAGGACCCTACAATGAGCAGTTCTTC	CASSPRTGPYNEQFF
16	TRBJ1-5	-	TRBV7-8	-	TGTGCCAGCAGCCCCGGGGGGGTCAGGCTCAATCAGCCCCAGCATTTT	CASSPGGVRLNQPQHF
15	TRBJ2-2	once	TRBV29-1	TRBD1	TGCAGCGCCCGGACAGGAAAATTGAACACCGGGGAGCTGTTTTTT	CSARTGKLNTGELFF
15	TRBJ2-2	once	TRBV7-6	-	TGTGCCAGCAGCCCGCAGCAGGATGTCCCCGGGGAGCTGTTTTTT	CASSPQQDVPGELFF
12	TRBJ1-1	-	TRBV20-1	-	TGCAGTGCTAGTAAAGGGGGCACTGAAGCTTTCTTT	CSASKGGTEAFF
13	TRBJ1-5	few	TRBV2	-	TGTGCCAGCAGTGAAGCACGGGGACAGCCCCAGCATTTT	CASSEARGQPQHF
16	TRBJ1-2	-	TRBV2	TRBD1	TGTGCCAGCAGTGAAGGGGCAGGGGGCGAGGGCTATGGCTACACCTTC	CASSEGAGGEGYGYTF
14	TRBJ2-1	-	TRBV9	-	TGTGCCAGCAGCCTCACGGGAGAGGTCAATGAGCAGTTCTTC	CASSLTGEVNEQFF
14	TRBJ1-4	-	TRBV7-8	-	TGTGCCAGCAGCCAGCAGGCAACTAATGAAAAACTGTTTTTT	CASSQQATNEKLFF
14	TRBJ1-2	-	TRBV7-6	TRBD1	TGTGCCAGCAGCTTAGGGACAGGGGGCTATGGCTACACCTTC	CASSLGTGGYGYTF
12	TRBJ1-1	-	TRBV6-2/TRBV6-3	-	TGTGCCAGCAGTTACTCGAGGGGGGGAGCTTTCTTT	CASSYSRGGAFF
14	TRBJ2-7	once	TRBV5-1	-	TGCGCCAGCAGCTTACAGCTAGGGAGTTACGAGCAGTACTTC	CASSLQLGSYEQYF
11	TRBJ2-1	-	TRBV19	-	TGTGCCAGTAGTCAGCGGGATGAGCAGTTCTTC	CASSQRDEQFF
15	TRBJ2-2	-	TRBV6-4	TRBD2	TGTGCCAGCAGTGAACTAGCGGAGAACTCCGGGGAGCTGTTTTTT	CASSELAENSGELFF
11	TRBJ2-7	many	TRBV12-3/TRBV12-4	-	TGTGCCAGCGCACGGGGGTACGAGCAGTACTTC	CASARGYEQYF
14	TRBJ2-7	-	TRBV5-6	-	TGTGCCAGCAGCGCCGACAGGTTACTCGGCGAGCAGTACTTC	CASSADRLLGEQYF
14	TRBJ1-1	-	TRBV19	-	TGTGCCAGTAGTATCTTGCCGGGGAGCACTGAAGCTTTCTTT	CASSILPGSTEAFF
12	TRBJ2-3	-	TRBV19	-	TGTGCCAGTAGTGAGGGCCCAGATACGCAGTATTTT	CASSEGPDTQYF
12	TRBJ1-1	-	TRBV19	-	TGTGCCAGTAGTGACAGAAACACTGAAGCTTTCTTT	CASSDRNTEAFF
15	TRBJ2-3	few	TRBV19	-	TGTGCCAGTAGTATTGGGGGGGCCGGGACAGATACGCAGTATTTT	CASSIGGAGTDTQYF
16	TRBJ1-1	-	TRBV6-2/TRBV6-3	-	TGTGCCAGCAGCAAAGGACAGTGGGCGCTGAACACTGAAGCTTTCTTT	CASSKGQWALNTEAFF
13	TRBJ1-5	-	TRBV2	TRBD1	TGTGCCAGCAGGACAGGGTTGGGCCAGCCCCAGCATTTT	CASRTGLGQPQHF
18	TRBJ1-6	-	TRBV28	-	TGTGCCAGCAGCAGGTCGGAGCGGGGGCTCACCTATAATTCACCCCTCCACTTT	CASSRSERGLTYNSPLHF